These T cell receptor beta chains were read from a single sample in a study of CD8+CD57+ T cells in acquired aplastic anemia. TCRdb processed the reads anew with MiXCR; each CDR3 protein has one entry. This table has over 150,000 distinct CDR3 sequences, 40% to 65% appearing once. Material for sequencing was sorted CD4+, CD8+, or CD8+CD57+ T cells (not recorded which) from PBMCs. These receptors were collected from a human donor with aplastic anemia. CDR3s include the opening cysteine and the closing phenylalanine or tryptophan. Each record gives: clone size, D gene, J gene, V gene, CDR3 DNA, CDR3 protein. A D gene is named only where the DNA matches it firmly. Expanded clones are given a class, and other clones once, few, many or no size at all.

many,.,TRBJ2-7,TRBV7-2,TGTGCCAGCAGCACCACGCTAGCGACCTACGAGCAGTACTTC,CASSTTLATYEQYF
once,.,TRBJ1-1,TRBV10-1,TGTGCCAGCAGTGAGCGGCCCGTGAACACTGAAGCTTTCTTT,CASSERPVNTEAFF
.,TRBD1,TRBJ1-6,TRBV25-1,TGTGCCAGCAGTGAAGGGACAGGGGGATCACCCCTCCACTTT,CASSEGTGGSPLHF
.,TRBD1,TRBJ2-7,TRBV20-1,TGCAGTGCTAGAGGACAGGGCGATTCCTACGAGCAGTACTTC,CSARGQGDSYEQYF
.,.,TRBJ2-5,TRBV7-8,TGTGCCAGCAGTATAGAGACCCAGTACTTC,CASSIETQYF
many,.,TRBJ2-3,TRBV7-6,TGTGCCAGCAGCTTAGAGGCCGTTAGGGGCGATACGCAGTATTTT,CASSLEAVRGDTQYF
.,.,TRBJ1-2,TRBV9,TGTGCCAGCAGCCTGGACGGCTATGGCTACACCTTC,CASSLDGYGYTF
.,TRBD1,TRBJ1-5,TRBV19,TGTGCCAGTAAGAACCGGGACAGGGTTAATCAGCCCCAGCATTTT,CASKNRDRVNQPQHF
once,TRBD1,TRBJ1-6,TRBV12-3/TRBV12-4,TGTGCCAGCAGTCCCACAGGGGGTTCACCCCTCCACTTT,CASSPTGGSPLHF
many,.,TRBJ2-1,TRBV7-6,TGTGCCAGCAGCCCTGGGGCAGCCCCCTACAATGAGCAGTTCTTC,CASSPGAAPYNEQFF
.,.,TRBJ1-4,TRBV24-1,TGTGCCACCAGTGTTAGGGTGTCTAAAGAAAAACTGTTTTTT,CATSVRVSKEKLFF
many,.,TRBJ1-5,TRBV20-1,TGCAGTGCTAGTGGGGGACGGCGGCAGCCCCAGCATTTT,CSASGGRRQPQHF
many,TRBD1,TRBJ1-1,TRBV4-2,TGTGCCAGCAGCCAATTCAAACAGGGGTTGAACACTGAAGCTTTCTTT,CASSQFKQGLNTEAFF
many,.,TRBJ1-1,TRBV4-1,TGCGCCAGCAGGCATGAGGGGAACACTGAAGCTTTCTTT,CASRHEGNTEAFF
many,TRBD1,TRBJ2-7,TRBV2,TGTGCCAGCAGTGAAAGGGCACAGGGGGCGAGGATTTACGAGCAGTACTTC,CASSERAQGARIYEQYF
once,.,TRBJ2-7,TRBV12-3/TRBV12-4,TGTGCCAGCAGTTTAGTGACCTACGAGCAGTACTTC,CASSLVTYEQYF
.,.,TRBJ1-2,TRBV27,TGTGCCAGCAGTAATGTGATAGGGGTATTTGGCTACACCTTC,CASSNVIGVFGYTF
.,.,TRBJ1-6,TRBV7-3,TGTGCCAGCAGCTTACAGGAGAATTCACCCCTCCACTTT,CASSLQENSPLHF
many,TRBD1,TRBJ1-2,TRBV6-4,TGTGCCAGCAGTGACTCACCGGGACAGGGGGTTGGCTACACCTTC,CASSDSPGQGVGYTF
.,TRBD2,TRBJ2-6,TRBV4-2,TGTGCCAGCAGCCAAGACGGGGGGGCTGGGGCCAACGTCCTGACTTTC,CASSQDGGAGANVLTF
once,.,TRBJ2-7,TRBV7-7,TGTGCTAGCAGCTTAAGGGAAGGAGGCGAGCAGTACTTC,CASSLREGGEQYF
.,TRBD1,TRBJ1-5,TRBV19,TGTGCCAGTAGTATATGGACAGGAGATAGCAATCAGCCCCAGCATTTT,CASSIWTGDSNQPQHF
.,.,TRBJ2-3,TRBV7-6,TGTGCCAGCAGCTTAGACTTCACAGATACGCAGTATTTT,CASSLDFTDTQYF
once,TRBD2,TRBJ2-5,TRBV7-4,TGTGCCACATCCAGGACTAGCGGGTCTCAAGAGACCCAGTACTTC,CATSRTSGSQETQYF
.,TRBD1,TRBJ1-2,TRBV10-1,TGTGCCAGCATTACTCAGACAGGGAGCGGCTACACCTTC,CASITQTGSGYTF
.,.,TRBJ2-3,TRBV4-1,TGCGCCAGCAGCCAAGAGTGGCGTCAGGCGCAGTATTTT,CASSQEWRQAQYF
many,.,TRBJ1-1,TRBV19,TGTGCCAGTAGTATAGATACCAGGGGCCCGAACACTGAAGCTTTCTTT,CASSIDTRGPNTEAFF
.,.,TRBJ2-1,TRBV5-4,TGTGCCAGCAGCCAGCGAAACAATGAGCAGTTCTTC,CASSQRNNEQFF
.,.,TRBJ1-6,TRBV5-8,TGTGCCAGCAGCTGGGAGTTGAGTAATTCACCCCTCCACTTT,CASSWELSNSPLHF
.,.,TRBJ1-6,TRBV20-1,TGCAGTGCTACCCGAGACGTATATGGACCCCTCCACTTT,CSATRDVYGPLHF
.,.,TRBJ1-5,TRBV19,TGTGCCAGTAGCCCCGGGGAATCGAGCAATCAGCCCCAGCATTTT,CASSPGESSNQPQHF
.,.,TRBJ2-7,TRBV19,TGTGCCAGTAGTGTCAGGGGCGAGCAGTACTTC,CASSVRGEQYF
many,TRBD1,TRBJ1-5,TRBV4-2,TGTGCCAGCAGCATAGGACAGGTTGTCAATCAGCCCCAGCATTTT,CASSIGQVVNQPQHF
medium-sized,TRBD2,TRBJ2-3,TRBV6-4,TGTGCCAGCAGTGAAGGCGGGGGGGCGACAGATACGCAGTATTTT,CASSEGGGATDTQYF
many,.,TRBJ2-1,TRBV5-4,TGTGCCAGCAGCTCCCCTCGGGGGAAAAGCTCCTACAATGAGCAGTTCTTC,CASSSPRGKSSYNEQFF
.,TRBD1,TRBJ1-1,TRBV9,TGTGCCAGCAGCGTAGCCGACGGGACAGGAGAAGCTTTCTTT,CASSVADGTGEAFF
.,.,TRBJ2-7,TRBV20-1,TGCAGTGCTAGGGGGGGGCCCAGGGGGAAAAGGGTTTGCAACGAGCAGTACTTC,CSARGGPRGKRVCNEQYF
.,TRBD1,TRBJ2-7,TRBV7-9,TGTGCCAGCGGGGAGACAGGGCCATCCGAGCAGTACTTC,CASGETGPSEQYF
.,TRBD2,TRBJ2-7,TRBV2,TGTGCCAGCAGTGAAGGGACTAGCGGGAGTGTCGAGCAGTACTTC,CASSEGTSGSVEQYF
.,TRBD1,TRBJ1-6,TRBV2,TGTGCCAGCAGTGAATGGGACAGGGGGTCCCTCCACTTT,CASSEWDRGSLHF
many,TRBD2,TRBJ2-1,TRBV6-1,TGTGCCAGCAGTGTAAATAGCGGGGGGTTAAATGAGCAGTTCTTC,CASSVNSGGLNEQFF
many,TRBD1,TRBJ2-7,TRBV6-5,TGTGCCAGCAGTTACGGGACAGCACTCTACGAGCAGTACTTC,CASSYGTALYEQYF
.,.,TRBJ2-7,TRBV10-1,TGCGCCAGCAGTGAGGTGTCGGGCGAGCAGTACTTC,CASSEVSGEQYF
.,.,TRBJ2-1,TRBV10-3,TGTGCCATCAGTGAGGACCGGCAGGGGAGCGATGAGCAGTTCTTC,CAISEDRQGSDEQFF
many,.,TRBJ2-1,TRBV7-6,TGTGCCAGCAGTTCTGGACAGTCAGGTCCCAATGAGCAGTTCTTC,CASSSGQSGPNEQFF
medium-sized,TRBD1,TRBJ2-7,TRBV19,TGTGCCAGTAGTCCGGGACAGATCTACGAGCAGTACTTC,CASSPGQIYEQYF
few,.,TRBJ2-1,TRBV3-1,TGTGCCAGCAGCCAAGTAAGTTTCCGACGGGGAGATGAGCAGTTCTTC,CASSQVSFRRGDEQFF
once,.,TRBJ2-1,TRBV24-1,TGTGCCACCAGTGATGGACAGTTCCACAATGAGCAGTTCTTC,CATSDGQFHNEQFF
many,.,TRBJ2-7,TRBV13,TGTGCCAGCAGCTCTGAGGGAGACGAGCAGTACTTC,CASSSEGDEQYF